A selection of T cell receptor beta chains follows, all from one sample in a study of regulatory and conventional T cells in RAG deficiency. Assay: immunoSEQ multiplex PCR; the TCRdb copy retains only in-frame clones and omits some. The data hold some 21,000 clones, with 95% to 96% observed a single time. The sample was also linked to a second study, of regulatory T cells.

The sequenced sample was CD25- CD4+ T cells sorted from blood. Receptor source: a human donor in good health. Both conserved end residues are part of each CDR3. A D gene is named only where the DNA matches it firmly. Where a row states a size, it is once, few, many or the class of an expanded clone; other rows omit it.

TRBV6-5	NA	TRBJ2-5	TRBD2	TGTGCCAGCCGGTCTAGCGGGGGCTGGGGGGAGACCCAGTACTTC	CASRSSGGWGETQYF
TRBV2	NA	TRBJ1-6	NA	TGTGCCAGCAGGGGAAATGGACAGAATTCACCCCTCCACTTT	CASRGNGQNSPLHF
TRBV5-1	NA	TRBJ1-1	NA	TGCGCCAGCACTCCTATGGGAGGGCTTAACACTGAAGCTTTCTTT	CASTPMGGLNTEAFF
TRBV5-6	NA	TRBJ2-7	TRBD1	TGTGCCAGCAGCTTCCTAACGACAGGGGGCTCGGGGGAGCAGTACTTC	CASSFLTTGGSGEQYF
TRBV30	NA	TRBJ1-1	TRBD1	TGTGCCTGGAGCTTTAAACCGGGACAGGTGAACACTGAAGCTTTCTTT	CAWSFKPGQVNTEAFF
TRBV20-1	NA	TRBJ2-1	NA	TGCAGTGAAGGGGGGGCTGTTGAGCAGTTCTTC	CSEGGAVEQFF
TRBV18	NA	TRBJ2-1	NA	TGTGCCAGCTCACCACGCCGAGGGAGCTCCTACAATGAGCAGTTCTTC	CASSPRRGSSYNEQFF
TRBV28	NA	TRBJ1-2	NA	TGTGCCAGCGGAGAGGGGGTTCAGGTGCAAGGCTACACCTTC	CASGEGVQVQGYTF
TRBV4-3	NA	TRBJ1-2	NA	TGCGCCAGCAGCCAAGAGTTTTACACTAACTATGGCTACACCTTC	CASSQEFYTNYGYTF
TRBV5-1	NA	TRBJ1-1	NA	TGCGCCAGCAGCTCGGGGGGCCCGGGCACTGAAGCTTTCTTT	CASSSGGPGTEAFF
TRBV5-1	NA	TRBJ2-3	NA	TGCGCCAGCAGCTTGCAGGACCCGGGGACAGATACGCAGTATTTT	CASSLQDPGTDTQYF
TRBV6-5	NA	TRBJ2-7	NA	TGTGCCAGCAGTTACTCGGCGGAACTCAGCTCCTACGAGCAGTACTTC	CASSYSAELSSYEQYF
TRBV5-8	NA	TRBJ2-3	TRBD1	TGTGCCAGCAGTTCCCTTATCGGGACAGGGCTGGGGGATACGCAGTATTTT	CASSSLIGTGLGDTQYF
TRBV30	NA	TRBJ2-5	NA	TGTGCCTGTCACAGCTTTCGGCAAGAGACCCAGTACTTC	CACHSFRQETQYF
TRBV6-5	NA	TRBJ2-1	TRBD2	TGTGCCAGCAGTTACCGGGGACTAGCGGGGAGTCATGAGCAGTTCTTC	CASSYRGLAGSHEQFF
TRBV5-4	NA	TRBJ2-7	NA	TGTGCCAGCAGCTTGGCACGGGACTACGAGCAGTACTTC	CASSLARDYEQYF
TRBV2	few	TRBJ1-2	NA	TGTGCCAGCAATAAGGGCCCGGGAACGGAGCTGTATGGCTACACCTTC	CASNKGPGTELYGYTF
TRBV5-4	NA	TRBJ2-2	NA	TGTGCCAGCAGCCACGGGACAAAAAACACCGGGGAGCTGTTTTTT	CASSHGTKNTGELFF
TRBV9	NA	TRBJ2-5	TRBD2	TGTGCCAGCAGCGCCCTAGCGGGGGGGGAAGAGACCCAGTACTTC	CASSALAGGEETQYF
TRBV5-1	NA	TRBJ1-4	NA	TGCGCCAGCAGCTCGCAGGGTTTTAATGAAAAACTGTTTTTT	CASSSQGFNEKLFF
TRBV6-6	NA	TRBJ2-1	NA	TGTGCCAGCAGTCCCACGGCGGGTCTAGCATCTTACGAGCAGTTCTTC	CASSPTAGLASYEQFF
TRBV5-4	once	TRBJ1-6	TRBD1	TGTGCCAGCAGCTTCGGCGGACAGGGGTATAATTCCCCCCTCCACTTT	CASSFGGQGYNSPLHF
TRBV6-1	NA	TRBJ1-5	TRBD1	TGTGCCAGCAGTGAATCTGTAGGACAGGGTCGGAATCAGCCCCAGCATTTT	CASSESVGQGRNQPQHF
TRBV5-4	NA	TRBJ1-6	TRBD1	TGTGCCAGCAGCTTGCTAGGGGGCTCCTATAATTCCCCCCTCCACTTT	CASSLLGGSYNSPLHF
TRBV19	NA	TRBJ1-1	NA	TGTGCCAGTAGCAGGCCATCCGCTGCGAACACTGAAGCTTTCTTT	CASSRPSAANTEAFF
TRBV5-1	NA	TRBJ2-7	NA	TGCGCCAGCAGCCCGGAGGGAACAGGGGTCTTTAGAAAGCAGTACTTC	CASSPEGTGVFRKQYF
TRBV9	NA	TRBJ2-1	TRBD2	TGTGCCAGCAGTTTAGCGGGCGACTCCTACAATGAGCAGTTCTTC	CASSLAGDSYNEQFF
TRBV19	NA	TRBJ1-2	NA	TGTGCCAGTAGTATGTCCTCCGTTAGGGGCGTTGGATGGGGCTACACCTTC	CASSMSSVRGVGWGYTF
TRBV9	NA	TRBJ2-1	TRBD2	TGTGCCAGCAGCGTGCTAGCGGGGGACTACAATGAGCAGTTCTTC	CASSVLAGDYNEQFF
TRBV10-3	NA	TRBJ1-4	NA	TGTGCCATCAGTGACTCAAAAGGACAGAATGAAAAACTGTTTTTT	CAISDSKGQNEKLFF
TRBV9	NA	TRBJ2-1	TRBD1	TGTGCCAGCAGCGTAGTCGCAGGGGGCACCTACAATGAGCAGTTCTTC	CASSVVAGGTYNEQFF
TRBV5-4	once	TRBJ2-3	TRBD2	TGTGCCAGCAGCTTGGATGCTAGCGGAAGCACAGATACGCAGTATTTT	CASSLDASGSTDTQYF